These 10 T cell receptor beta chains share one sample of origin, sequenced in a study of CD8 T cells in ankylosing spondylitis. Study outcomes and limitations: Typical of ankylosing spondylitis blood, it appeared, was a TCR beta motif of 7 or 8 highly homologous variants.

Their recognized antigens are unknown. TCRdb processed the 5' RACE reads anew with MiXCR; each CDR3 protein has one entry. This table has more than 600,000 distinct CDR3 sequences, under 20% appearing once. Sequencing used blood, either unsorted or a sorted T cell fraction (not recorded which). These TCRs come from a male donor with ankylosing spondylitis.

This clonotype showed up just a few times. The DNA of the CDR3 is TGCGCCAGCAGCCAGACGGCAGTCTCAGGTAGCAATCAGCCCCAGCATTTT. Its translation is CASSQTAVSGSNQPQHF. This chain links TRBV4-1 with TRBJ1-5; D is unresolved. V gave up 3 bases and J gave up 0 bases, with 15 bases separating them. The V gene's germline CDR1 is MGHRA and CDR2 YSYEKL. The CDR3 runs to 17 residues.

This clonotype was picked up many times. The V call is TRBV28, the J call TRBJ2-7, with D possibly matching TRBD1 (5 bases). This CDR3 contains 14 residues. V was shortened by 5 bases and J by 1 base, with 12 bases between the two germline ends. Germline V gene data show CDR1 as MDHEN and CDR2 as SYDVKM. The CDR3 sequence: CASSPRTLSYEQYF. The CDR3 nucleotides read TGTGCCAGCAGTCCTAGGACACTTTCCTACGAGCAGTACTTC.

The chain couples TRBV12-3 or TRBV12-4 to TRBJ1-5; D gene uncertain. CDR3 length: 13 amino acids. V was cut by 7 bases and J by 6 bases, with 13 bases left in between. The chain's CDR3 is CASTLRAGQPQHF. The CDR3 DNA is TGTGCCAGCACCCTAAGGGCGGGTCAGCCCCAGCATTTT.

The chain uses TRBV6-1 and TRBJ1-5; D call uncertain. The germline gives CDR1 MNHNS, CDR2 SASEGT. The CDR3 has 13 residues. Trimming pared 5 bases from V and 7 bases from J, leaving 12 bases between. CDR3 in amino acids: CASSPYHPQPQHF. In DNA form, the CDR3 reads TGTGCCAGCAGTCCATACCACCCCCAGCCCCAGCATTTT.

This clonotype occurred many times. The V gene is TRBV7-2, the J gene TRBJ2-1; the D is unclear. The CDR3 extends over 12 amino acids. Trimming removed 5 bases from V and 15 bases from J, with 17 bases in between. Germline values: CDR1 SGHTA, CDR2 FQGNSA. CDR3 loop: CASSQGKASVFF. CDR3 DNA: TGTGCCAGCAGCCAAGGGAAGGCCTCCGTGTTCTTC.

DNA for the CDR3: TGTGCCAGCAGCCCGGGTGTTGGGACCTACGAGCAGTACTTC. Residues: CASSPGVGTYEQYF. V gene TRBV7-6 combines with J gene TRBJ2-7; D uncertain. V lost 5 bases to trimming and J lost 2 bases, with 13 bases between them. The germline CDR1 and CDR2 sequences are SGHVS and FNYEAQ. This CDR3 has 14 amino acids.

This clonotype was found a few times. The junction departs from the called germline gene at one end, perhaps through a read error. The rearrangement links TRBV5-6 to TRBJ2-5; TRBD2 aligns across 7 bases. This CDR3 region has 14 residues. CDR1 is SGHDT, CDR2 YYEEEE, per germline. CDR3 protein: CASNLRGIQETQYF. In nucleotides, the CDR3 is TGTGCCAGCAACTTGCGGGGGATCCAAGAGACCCAGTACTTC. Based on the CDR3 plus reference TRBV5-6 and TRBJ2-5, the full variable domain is DAGVTQSPTHLIKTRGQQVTLRCSPKSGHDTVSWYQQALGQGPQFIFQYYEEEERQRGNFPDRFSGHQFPNYSSELNVNALLLGDSALYLCASNLRGIQETQYFGPGTRLLVL.

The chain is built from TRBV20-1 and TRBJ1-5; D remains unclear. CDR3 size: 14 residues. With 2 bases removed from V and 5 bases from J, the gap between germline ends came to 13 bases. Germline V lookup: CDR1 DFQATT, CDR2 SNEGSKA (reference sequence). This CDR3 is CSARRPLGDQPQHF. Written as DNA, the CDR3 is TGCAGTGCTAGAAGGCCGCTTGGGGATCAGCCCCAGCATTTT.

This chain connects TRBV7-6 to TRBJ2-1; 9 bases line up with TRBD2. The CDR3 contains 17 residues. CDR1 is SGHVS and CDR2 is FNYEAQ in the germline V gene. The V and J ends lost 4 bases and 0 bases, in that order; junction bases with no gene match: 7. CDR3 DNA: TGTGCCAGCAGCTGGCGGGGGGGAGGCAGCTCCTACAATGAGCAGTTCTTC. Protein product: CASSWRGGGSSYNEQFF.

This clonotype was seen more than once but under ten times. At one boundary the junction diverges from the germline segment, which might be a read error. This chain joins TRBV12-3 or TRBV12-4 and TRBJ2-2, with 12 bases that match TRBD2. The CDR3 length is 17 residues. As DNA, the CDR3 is TGTGCCAGCAGTCTAGCGGGAGGGCCCCTGGGCACCGGGGAGCTGTTTTTT. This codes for CASSLAGGPLGTGELFF.